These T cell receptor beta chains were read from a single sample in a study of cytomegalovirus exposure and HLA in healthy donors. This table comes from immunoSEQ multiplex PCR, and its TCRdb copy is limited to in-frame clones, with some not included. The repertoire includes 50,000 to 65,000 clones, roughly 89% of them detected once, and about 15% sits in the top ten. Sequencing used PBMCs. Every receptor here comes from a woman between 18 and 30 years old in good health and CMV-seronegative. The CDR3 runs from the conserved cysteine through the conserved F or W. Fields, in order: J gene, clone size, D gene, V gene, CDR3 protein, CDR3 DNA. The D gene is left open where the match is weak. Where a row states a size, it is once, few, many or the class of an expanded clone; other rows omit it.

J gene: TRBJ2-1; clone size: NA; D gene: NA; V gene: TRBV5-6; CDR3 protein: CASSWGQGSYNEQFF; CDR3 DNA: TGTGCCAGCAGCTGGGGGCAGGGCTCCTACAATGAGCAGTTCTTC
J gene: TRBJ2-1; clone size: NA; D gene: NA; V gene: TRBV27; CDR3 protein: CASRPAGSYNEQFF; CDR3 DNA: TGTGCCAGCAGGCCTGCCGGCTCCTACAATGAGCAGTTCTTC
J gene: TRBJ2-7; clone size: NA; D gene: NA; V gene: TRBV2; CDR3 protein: CASRKDSQSYEQYF; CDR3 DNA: TGTGCCAGCCGAAAGGACAGCCAATCCTACGAGCAGTACTTC
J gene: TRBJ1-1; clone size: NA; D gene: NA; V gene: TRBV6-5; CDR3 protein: CASSRGTEAFF; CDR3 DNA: TGTGCCAGCAGCCGGGGGACTGAAGCTTTCTTT
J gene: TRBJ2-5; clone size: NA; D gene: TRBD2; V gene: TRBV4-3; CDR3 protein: CASSQETAGGPETQYF; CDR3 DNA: TGCGCCAGCAGCCAAGAGACCGCGGGAGGGCCGGAGACCCAGTACTTC
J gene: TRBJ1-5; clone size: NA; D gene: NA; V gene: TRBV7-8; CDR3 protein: CASMGGGQNQPQHF; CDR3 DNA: TGTGCCAGCATGGGGGGAGGTCAGAATCAGCCCCAGCATTTT
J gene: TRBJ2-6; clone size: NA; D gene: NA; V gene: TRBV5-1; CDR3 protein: CASSLTPGAGANVLTF; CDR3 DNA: TGCGCCAGCAGCTTAACCCCAGGGGCTGGGGCCAACGTCCTGACTTTC
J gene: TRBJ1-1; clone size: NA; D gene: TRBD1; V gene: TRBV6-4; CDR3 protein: CASSEGQGATEAFF; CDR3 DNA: TGTGCCAGCAGTGAGGGACAGGGAGCCACTGAAGCTTTCTTT
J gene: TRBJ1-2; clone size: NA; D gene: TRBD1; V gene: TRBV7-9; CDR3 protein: CASHGQANNYGYTF; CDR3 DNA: TGTGCCAGCCATGGACAGGCCAACAACTATGGCTACACCTTC
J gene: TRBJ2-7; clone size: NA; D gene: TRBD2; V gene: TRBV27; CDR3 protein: CASSFGAGTAEQYF; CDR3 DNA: TGTGCCAGCAGTTTCGGAGCGGGAACTGCCGAGCAGTACTTC
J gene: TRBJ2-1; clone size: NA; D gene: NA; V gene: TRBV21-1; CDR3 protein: CASSKAVTSGYNEQFF; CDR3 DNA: TGTGCCAGCAGCAAAGCGGTCACTAGCGGATACAATGAGCAGTTCTTC
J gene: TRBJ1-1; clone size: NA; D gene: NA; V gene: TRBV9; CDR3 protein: CASSDRLEGEAFF; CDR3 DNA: TGTGCCAGCAGCGATCGCCTGGAGGGTGAAGCTTTCTTT
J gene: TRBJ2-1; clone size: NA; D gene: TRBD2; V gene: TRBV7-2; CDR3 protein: CASSSWTSGRAHEQFF; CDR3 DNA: TGTGCCAGCAGCTCTTGGACTAGCGGGAGGGCCCATGAGCAGTTCTTC
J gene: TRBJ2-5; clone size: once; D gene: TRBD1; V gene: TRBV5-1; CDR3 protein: CASSWTGGAQTQYF; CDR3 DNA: TGCGCCAGCAGCTGGACAGGGGGCGCGCAGACCCAGTACTTC
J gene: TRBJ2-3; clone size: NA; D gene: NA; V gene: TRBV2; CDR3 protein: CASIPSESTDTQYF; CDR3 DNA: TGTGCCAGCATCCCGAGCGAGTCCACAGATACGCAGTATTTT
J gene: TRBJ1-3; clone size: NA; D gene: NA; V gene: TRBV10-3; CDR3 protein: CAIRGATGNTIYF; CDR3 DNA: TGTGCCATCAGGGGGGCGACTGGAAACACCATATATTTT
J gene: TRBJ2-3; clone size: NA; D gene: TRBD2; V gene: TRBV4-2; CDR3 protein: CASSQDIGGAGGADTQYF; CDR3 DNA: TGTGCCAGCAGCCAAGATATAGGTGGGGCGGGGGGCGCAGATACGCAGTATTTT
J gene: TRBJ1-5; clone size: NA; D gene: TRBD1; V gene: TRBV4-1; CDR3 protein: CASSQMTGKQPQHF; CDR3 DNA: TGCGCCAGCAGCCAGATGACAGGGAAACAGCCCCAGCATTTT
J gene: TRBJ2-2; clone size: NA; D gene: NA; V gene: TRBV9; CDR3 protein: CASSGSVAGGRTGELFF; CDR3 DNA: TGTGCCAGCAGCGGTAGTGTGGCAGGGGGGAGGACCGGGGAGCTGTTTTTT
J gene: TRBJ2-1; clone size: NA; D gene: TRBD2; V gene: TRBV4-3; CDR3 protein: CASSQGLVYEQFF; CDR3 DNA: TGCGCCAGCAGCCAGGGACTAGTTTATGAGCAGTTCTTC
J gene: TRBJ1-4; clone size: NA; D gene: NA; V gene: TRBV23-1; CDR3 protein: CAAQVESEKLFF; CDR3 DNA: TGCGCCGCCCAGGTTGAGAGTGAAAAACTGTTTTTT
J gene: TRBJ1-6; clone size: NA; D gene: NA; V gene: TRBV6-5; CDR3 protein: CASSLGPLNSPLHF; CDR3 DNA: TGTGCCAGCAGTTTGGGGCCGTTAAATTCACCCCTCCACTTT
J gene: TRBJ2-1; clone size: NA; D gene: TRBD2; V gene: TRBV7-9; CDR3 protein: CASSWETSGSYNEQFF; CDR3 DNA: TGTGCCAGCAGCTGGGAGACTAGCGGTTCCTACAATGAGCAGTTCTTC
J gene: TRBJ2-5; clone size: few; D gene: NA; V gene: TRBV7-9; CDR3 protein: CASSLGQTQYF; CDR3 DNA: TGTGCCAGCAGCTTAGGGCAGACCCAGTACTTC
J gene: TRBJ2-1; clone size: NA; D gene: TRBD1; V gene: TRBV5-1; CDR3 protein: CASSLVQGADNEQFF; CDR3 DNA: TGCGCCAGCAGCTTGGTCCAGGGGGCGGACAATGAGCAGTTCTTC
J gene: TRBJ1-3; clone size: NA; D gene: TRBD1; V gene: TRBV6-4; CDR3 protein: CASSAPRDRGRSFSGNTIYF; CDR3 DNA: TGTGCCAGCAGTGCCCCCCGGGACAGGGGGCGTTCCTTCTCTGGAAACACCATATATTTT
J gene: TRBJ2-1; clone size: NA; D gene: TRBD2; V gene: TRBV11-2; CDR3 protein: CASSPRAGLAGYSYNEQFF; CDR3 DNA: TGTGCCAGCAGCCCCAGGGCCGGACTAGCGGGATACTCCTACAATGAGCAGTTCTTC
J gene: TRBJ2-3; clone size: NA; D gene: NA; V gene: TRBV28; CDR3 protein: CASTEGGDTQYF; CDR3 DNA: TGTGCCAGCACAGAAGGGGGTGATACGCAGTATTTT
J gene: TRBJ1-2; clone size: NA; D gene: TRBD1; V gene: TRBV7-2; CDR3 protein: CASSLGTESGYTF; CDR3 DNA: TGTGCCAGCAGCTTGGGGACAGAAAGTGGCTACACCTTC
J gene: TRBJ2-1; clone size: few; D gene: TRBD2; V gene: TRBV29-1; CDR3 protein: CSGRTDGGGGYNEQFF; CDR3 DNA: TGCAGCGGGAGGACGGACGGCGGGGGGGGTTACAATGAGCAGTTCTTC
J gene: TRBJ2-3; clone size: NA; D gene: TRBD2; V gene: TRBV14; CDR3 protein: CASSSRLAESTDTQYF; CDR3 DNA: TGTGCCAGCAGCTCTCGACTAGCGGAGAGCACAGATACGCAGTATTTT
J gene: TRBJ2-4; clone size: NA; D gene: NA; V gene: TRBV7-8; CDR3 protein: CASQAKNIQYF; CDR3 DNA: TGTGCCAGCCAGGCTAAAAACATTCAGTACTTC
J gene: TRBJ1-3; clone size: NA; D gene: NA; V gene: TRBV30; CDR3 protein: CAWVAGRSIPNTIYF; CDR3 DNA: TGTGCCTGGGTTGCTGGCAGATCAATCCCCAACACCATATATTTT
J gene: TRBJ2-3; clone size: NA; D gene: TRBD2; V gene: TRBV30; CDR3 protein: CAGDSGRRSTDTQYF; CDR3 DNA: TGTGCCGGGGATAGCGGGAGGCGATCCACAGATACGCAGTATTTT
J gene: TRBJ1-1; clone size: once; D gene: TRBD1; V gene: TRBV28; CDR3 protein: CASSLGQENTEAFF; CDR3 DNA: TGTGCCAGCAGTTTAGGACAGGAGAACACTGAAGCTTTCTTT
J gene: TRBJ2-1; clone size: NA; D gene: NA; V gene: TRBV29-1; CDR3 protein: CSVRGRAVDEQFF; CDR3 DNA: TGCAGCGTTAGGGGGAGGGCCGTGGATGAGCAGTTCTTC
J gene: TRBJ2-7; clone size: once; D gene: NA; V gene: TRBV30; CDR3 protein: CAWSNRASSYEQYF; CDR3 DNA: TGTGCCTGGAGTAACAGGGCTAGCTCCTACGAGCAGTACTTC
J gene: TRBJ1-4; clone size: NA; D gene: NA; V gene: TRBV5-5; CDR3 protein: CASSRRPGEKLFF; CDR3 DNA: TGTGCCAGCAGTCGCCGACCGGGGGAAAAACTGTTTTTT
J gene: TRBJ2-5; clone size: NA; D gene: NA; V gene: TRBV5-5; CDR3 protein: CASSLAGELGVTQYF; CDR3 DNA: TGTGCCAGCAGCTTGGCCGGGGAGCTCGGGGTGACCCAGTACTTC
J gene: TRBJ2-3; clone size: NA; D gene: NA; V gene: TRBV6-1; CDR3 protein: CASSGPKQGTDTQYF; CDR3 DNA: TGTGCCAGCAGTGGTCCTAAGCAGGGCACAGATACGCAGTATTTT
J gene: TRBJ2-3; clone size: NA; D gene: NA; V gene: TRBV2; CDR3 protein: CASTQFTDTQYF; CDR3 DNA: TGTGCCAGCACTCAGTTCACAGATACGCAGTATTTT
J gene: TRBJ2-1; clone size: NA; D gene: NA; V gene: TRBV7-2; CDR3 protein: CASSFSFRSYNEQFF; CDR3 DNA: TGTGCCAGCAGCTTCAGTTTCCGCTCCTACAATGAGCAGTTCTTC
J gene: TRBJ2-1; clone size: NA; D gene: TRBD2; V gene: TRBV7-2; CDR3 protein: CASSRPGTSSNEQFF; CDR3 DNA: TGTGCCAGCAGCCGTCCCGGGACTAGCTCTAATGAGCAGTTCTTC
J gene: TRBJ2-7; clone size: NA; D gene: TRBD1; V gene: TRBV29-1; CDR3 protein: CSVLPSDRAYEQYF; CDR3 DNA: TGCAGCGTCCTGCCTTCTGACAGGGCGTACGAGCAGTACTTC
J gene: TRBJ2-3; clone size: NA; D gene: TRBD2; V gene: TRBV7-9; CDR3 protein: CASSLTSGDRDTQYF; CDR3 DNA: TGTGCCAGCAGCCTGACTAGCGGGGACCGAGATACGCAGTATTTT
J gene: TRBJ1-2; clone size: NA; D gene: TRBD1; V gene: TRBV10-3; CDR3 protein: CAISDPKGAYGYTF; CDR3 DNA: TGTGCCATCAGTGACCCTAAGGGGGCTTATGGCTACACCTTC